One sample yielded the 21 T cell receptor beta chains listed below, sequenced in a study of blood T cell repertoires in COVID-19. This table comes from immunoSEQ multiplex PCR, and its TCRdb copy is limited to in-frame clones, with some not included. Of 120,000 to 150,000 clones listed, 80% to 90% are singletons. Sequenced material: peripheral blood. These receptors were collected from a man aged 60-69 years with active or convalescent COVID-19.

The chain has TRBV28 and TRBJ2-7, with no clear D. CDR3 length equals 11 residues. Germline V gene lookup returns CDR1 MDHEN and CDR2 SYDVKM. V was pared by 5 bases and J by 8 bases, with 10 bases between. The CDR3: CASSQLTKQYF. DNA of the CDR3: TGTGCCAGCAGTCAACTGACAAAGCAGTACTTC. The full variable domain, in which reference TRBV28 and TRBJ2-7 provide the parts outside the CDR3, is DVKVTQSSRYLVKRTGEKVFLECVQDMDHENMFWYRQDPGLGLRLIYFSYDVKMKEKGDIPEGYSVSREKKERFSLILESASTNQTSMYLCASSQLTKQYFGPGTRLTVT.

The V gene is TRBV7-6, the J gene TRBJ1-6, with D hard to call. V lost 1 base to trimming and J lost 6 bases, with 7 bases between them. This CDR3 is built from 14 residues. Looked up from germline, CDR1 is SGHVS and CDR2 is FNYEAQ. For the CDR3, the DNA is TGTGCCAGCAGCTTAGGAACTACTAATTCACCCCTCCACTTT. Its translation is CASSLGTTNSPLHF.

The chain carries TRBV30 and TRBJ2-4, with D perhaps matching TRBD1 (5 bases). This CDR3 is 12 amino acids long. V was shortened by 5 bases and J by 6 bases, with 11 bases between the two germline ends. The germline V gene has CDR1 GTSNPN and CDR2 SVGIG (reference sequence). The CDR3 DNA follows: TGTGCCTGGGCGGTCCAGGGAAACATTCAGTACTTC. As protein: CAWAVQGNIQYF.

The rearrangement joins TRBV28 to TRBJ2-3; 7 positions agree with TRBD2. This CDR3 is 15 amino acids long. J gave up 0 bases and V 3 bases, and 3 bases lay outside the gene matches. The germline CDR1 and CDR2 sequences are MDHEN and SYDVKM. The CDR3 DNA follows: TGTGCCAGCAGTTTGGATAGCGGGAGCACAGATACGCAGTATTTT. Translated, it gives CASSLDSGSTDTQYF.

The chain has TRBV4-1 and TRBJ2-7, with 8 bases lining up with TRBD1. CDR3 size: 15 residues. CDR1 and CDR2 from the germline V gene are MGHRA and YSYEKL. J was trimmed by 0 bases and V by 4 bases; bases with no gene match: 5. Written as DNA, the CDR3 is TGCGCCAGCAGCCGAGGGACAGGCGGCTCCTACGAGCAGTACTTC. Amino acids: CASSRGTGGSYEQYF.

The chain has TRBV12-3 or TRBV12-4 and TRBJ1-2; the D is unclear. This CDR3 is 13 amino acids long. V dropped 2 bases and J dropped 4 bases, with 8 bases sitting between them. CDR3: CASSLNSFYGYTF. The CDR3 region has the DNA TGTGCCAGCAGTTTAAACAGCTTCTATGGCTACACCTTC.

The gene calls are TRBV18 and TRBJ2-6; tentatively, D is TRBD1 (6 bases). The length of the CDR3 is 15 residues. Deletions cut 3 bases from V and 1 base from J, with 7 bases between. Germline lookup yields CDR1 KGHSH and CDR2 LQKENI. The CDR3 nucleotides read TGTGCCAGCTCACCCGGACAGTCTGGGGCCAACGTCCTGACTTTC. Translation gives CASSPGQSGANVLTF.

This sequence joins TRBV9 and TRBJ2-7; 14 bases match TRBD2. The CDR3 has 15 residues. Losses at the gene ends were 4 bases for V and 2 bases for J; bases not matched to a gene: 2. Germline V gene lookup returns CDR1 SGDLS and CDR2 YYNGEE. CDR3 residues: CASSPGLAGAYEQYF. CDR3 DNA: TGTGCCAGCAGCCCGGGACTAGCGGGGGCCTACGAGCAGTACTTC.

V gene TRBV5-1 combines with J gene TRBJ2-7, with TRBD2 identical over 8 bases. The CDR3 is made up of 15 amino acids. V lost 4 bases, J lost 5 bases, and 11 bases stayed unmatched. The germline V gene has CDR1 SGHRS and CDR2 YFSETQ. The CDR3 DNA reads TGCGCCAGCAGCCTTACTAGCGGACTAGGTAACGAGCAGTACTTC. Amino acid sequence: CASSLTSGLGNEQYF.

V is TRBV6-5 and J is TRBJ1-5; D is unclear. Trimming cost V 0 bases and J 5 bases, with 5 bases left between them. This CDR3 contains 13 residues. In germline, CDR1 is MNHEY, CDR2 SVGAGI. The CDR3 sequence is CASSYSVDQPQHF. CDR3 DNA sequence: TGTGCCAGCAGTTACTCTGTCGATCAGCCCCAGCATTTT.

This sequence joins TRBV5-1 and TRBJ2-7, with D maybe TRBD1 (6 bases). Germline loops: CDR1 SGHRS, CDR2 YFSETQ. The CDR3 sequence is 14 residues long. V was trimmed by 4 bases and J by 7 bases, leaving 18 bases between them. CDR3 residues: CASSQTGSSWEQYF. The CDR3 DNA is TGCGCCAGCAGCCAGACAGGAAGTTCCTGGGAGCAGTACTTC.

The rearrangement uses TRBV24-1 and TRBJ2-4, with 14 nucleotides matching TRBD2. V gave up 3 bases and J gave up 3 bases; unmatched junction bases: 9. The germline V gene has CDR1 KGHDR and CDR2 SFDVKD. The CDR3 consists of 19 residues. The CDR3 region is CATSDPGTSGRGGKNIQYF. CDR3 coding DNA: TGTGCCACCAGTGATCCCGGGACTAGCGGGAGAGGTGGCAAAAACATTCAGTACTTC.

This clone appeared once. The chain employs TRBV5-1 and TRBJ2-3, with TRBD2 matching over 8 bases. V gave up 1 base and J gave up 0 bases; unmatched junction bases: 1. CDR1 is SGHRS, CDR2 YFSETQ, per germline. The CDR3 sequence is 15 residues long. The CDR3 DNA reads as TGCGCCAGCAGCTTGACTAGCGGTAGCACAGATACGCAGTATTTT. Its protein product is CASSLTSGSTDTQYF.

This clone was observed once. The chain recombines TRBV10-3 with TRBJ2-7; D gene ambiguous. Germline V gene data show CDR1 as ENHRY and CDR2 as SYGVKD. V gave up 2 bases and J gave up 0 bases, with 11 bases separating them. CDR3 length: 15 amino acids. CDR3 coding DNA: TGTGCCATCAGTGAGGGGCAGGCGAGCTCCTACGAGCAGTACTTC. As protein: CAISEGQASSYEQYF.

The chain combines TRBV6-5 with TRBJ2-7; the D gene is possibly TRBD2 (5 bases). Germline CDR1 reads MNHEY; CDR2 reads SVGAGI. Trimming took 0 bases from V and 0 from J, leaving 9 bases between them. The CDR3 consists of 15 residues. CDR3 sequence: CASSYSSAGSYEQYF. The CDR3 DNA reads TGTGCCAGCAGTTACTCCTCGGCGGGCTCCTACGAGCAGTACTTC.

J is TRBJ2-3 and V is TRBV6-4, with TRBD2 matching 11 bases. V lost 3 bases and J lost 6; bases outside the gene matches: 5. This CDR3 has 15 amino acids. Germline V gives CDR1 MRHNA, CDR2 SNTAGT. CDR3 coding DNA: TGTGCCAGCAGTGAAACTAGCGGGAGAGGGGATACGCAGTATTTT. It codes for CASSETSGRGDTQYF.

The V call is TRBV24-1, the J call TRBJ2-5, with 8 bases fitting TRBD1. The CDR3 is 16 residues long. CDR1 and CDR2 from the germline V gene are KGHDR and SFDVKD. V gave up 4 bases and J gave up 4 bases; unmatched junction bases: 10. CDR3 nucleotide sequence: TGTGCCACCAGTGACCCGACAGGGGAAAAGGGAGAGACCCAGTACTTC. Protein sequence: CATSDPTGEKGETQYF.

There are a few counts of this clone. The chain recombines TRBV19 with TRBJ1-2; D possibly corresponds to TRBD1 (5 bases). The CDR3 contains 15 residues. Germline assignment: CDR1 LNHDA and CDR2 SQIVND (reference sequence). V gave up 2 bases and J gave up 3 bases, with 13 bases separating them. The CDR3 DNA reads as TGTGCCAGTAGTATACCAGGGATCTTATACTATGGCTACACCTTC. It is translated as CASSIPGILYYGYTF.

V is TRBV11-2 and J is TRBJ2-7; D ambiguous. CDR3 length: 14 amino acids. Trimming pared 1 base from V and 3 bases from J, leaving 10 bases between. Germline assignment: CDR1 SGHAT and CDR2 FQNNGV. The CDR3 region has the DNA TGTGCCAGCAGCTTAGGGAGTACGATCTACGAGCAGTACTTC. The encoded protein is CASSLGSTIYEQYF.

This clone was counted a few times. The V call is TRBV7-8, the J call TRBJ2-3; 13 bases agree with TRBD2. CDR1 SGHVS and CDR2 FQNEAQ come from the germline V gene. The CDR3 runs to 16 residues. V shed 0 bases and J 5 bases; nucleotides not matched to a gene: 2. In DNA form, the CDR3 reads TGTGCCAGCAGCTTAGCTAGGACTAGCGGGAGAGATACGCAGTATTTT. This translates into CASSLARTSGRDTQYF.

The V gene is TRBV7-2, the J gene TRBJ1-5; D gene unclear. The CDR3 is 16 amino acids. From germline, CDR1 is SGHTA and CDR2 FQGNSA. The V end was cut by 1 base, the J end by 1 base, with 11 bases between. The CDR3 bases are TGTGCCAGCAGCTTAGGCGGACTCCGCAGCAATCAGCCCCAGCATTTT. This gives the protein CASSLGGLRSNQPQHF. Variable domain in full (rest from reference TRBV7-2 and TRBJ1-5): GAGVSQSPSNKVTEKGKDVELRCDPISGHTALYWYRQSLGQGLEFLIYFQGNSAPDKSGLPSDRFSAERTGGSVSTLTIQRTQQEDSAVYLCASSLGGLRSNQPQHFGDGTRLSIL.